This entry is about one T cell receptor beta chain. The target of this receptor is not known. Base qualities are not recorded, but no much larger clone differs from it by a single base. The sample is drawn from a study of shared clonotypes between healthy human individuals (TCRdb year 2020). As for the study more broadly: The cohort comprised a couple of women and a few men aged 18 to 49 years. For each donor, three plates each were used for CD4 naive and CD4 memory, two plates were used for CD8 naive, and one plate was used for CD8 memory. Blood TCR repertoires of roughly five healthy adults were deeply sequenced to estimate repertoire size and the extent of clonotype sharing between individuals. Libraries were prepared and TCR repertoires were sequenced by different laboratories using diverse techniques, in order to increase sequencing depth and limit assay-specific biases. Per donor, leukapheresis produced somewhere between about 0.94 and 9 billion PBMCs.

General study outcomes and caveats: Because the study included only a small number of donors, the genetic and exposure-history diversity represented was limited. Sampling was restricted to blood, and TCR repertoires in tissues likely differ from the TCR repertoires found in blood. Compared with non-shared clonotypes, clonotypes shared by all four sorted-subset donors had higher generation probabilities. About 5% of naive CD4, 3.5% of naive CD8, 2.3% of memory CD4, and 0.4% of memory CD8 clonotypes were shared across a few donors. Even with the large sequencing depth, rarefaction of the sorted-subset datasets indicated that sequencing was incomplete. Larger estimated clonotype richness was generally found for naive subsets than for memory subsets. Based on pairwise subsampling, the degree of clonotype sharing among donors was expected to be affected by sequencing depth.

The donors were healthy, HIV-negative adults who had no recently reported acute infections or vaccinations. Every donor was a Caucasian adult living in Nashville, Tennessee, USA. CD4+ T cells were enriched by magnetic negative selection; naive cells were then positively selected on CD45RA, and the negative fraction formed the memory subset. After blood collection by leukapheresis, PBMCs were isolated using Ficoll-Histopaque density gradient centrifugation and then cryopreserved in the vapor phase of liquid nitrogen. Analytical flow cytometry was used to check the purity and quantity of every magnetically sorted T cell population. Each sorted fraction had its genomic DNA isolated and then quantified by UV absorbance on a Nanodrop 2000c. For this chain, trimming is 2 bases at the V end and 5 bases at the J end, and the number of junction bases without a gene match is 7. Via the germline V gene, CDR1 is SGHRS and CDR2 YFSETQ. Counted from cysteine to phenylalanine, this CDR3 has 16 amino acids. Here the CDR3 DNA is all that survives: 48 bases in frame from base 1.

TCR CDR3 regions were amplified from genomic DNA by multiplex PCR using the deep immunoSEQ assay. Extracted genomic DNA from each cell subset was spread evenly across all wells of several immunoSEQ 96-well plates, with each plate serving as a replicate. For sorted subsets, 150 to 250 ng of genomic DNA, equivalent to 30,000 or so T cell genomes, went into each replicate PCR. Purified libraries were quantified with a Qubit 3.0 fluorometer, sized on a Bioanalyzer 2100, and re-quantified with the KAPA Library Quantification kit. A separate single-read 150-cycle Illumina NextSeq 550 flow cell was used to sequence each immunoSEQ 96-well plate. The study's processing was this. Because the immunoSEQ output held only junctional sequences and lacked quality scores, the filtering could not match the filtering applied to full-length reads. Sequences were annotated with PyIR, a Python wrapper for IgBLAST v1.9, using IMGT germline references to assign V/J genes and CDR3. Reads were removed for weak V/J assignments (E-value above 1e-6), missing CDR3, stop codons, out-of-frame junctions, or ambiguous translated residues. V3J clonotypes were defined as sequences sharing an identical inferred V gene, J gene, and CDR3 amino acid sequence. To compute the percentage overlap between repertoires, the number of shared unique clonotypes was divided by the size of the smaller repertoire. Three approaches were used to assess repertoire richness: RTK rarefaction, the Chao1 estimator, and Recon v2.1 estimates of unobserved clonotypes. OLGA was used to compute generation probabilities for all TCRbeta clonotypes that the gDNA method yielded from a few donors. In TCRdb, the immuneACCESS table is reduced to in-frame sequences with V and J assigned. These tables do not hold every clone; where another copy was compared, an unresolved V gene accounts for under half, and the others remain unexplained. The DNA gave D and trimming, while V, J and clone size come from that table. For this sample the table gives 1.6 million or so clones, of which 98% were detected only once. Around 0.33% of the sample is taken by the ten largest.

The material sequenced was naive CD4+ T cells sorted from blood. In light of the paper, this sample's cell subset or site label describes: CD45RA+ positively selected. The origin of this receptor is a man aged 30 to 39 in good health. The rearrangement combines TRBV5-1 with TRBJ2-5; TRBD2 lines up with 12 middle nucleotides. CDR3 sequence: CASSLVPTSGSETQYF. The DNA reads as follows: TGCGCCAGCAGCTTAGTACCGACTAGCGGGAGTGAGACCCAGTACTTC.